This is a list of T cell receptor beta chains from one sample in a study of blood T cell repertoires in COVID-19. Some clones are missing from TCRdb's copy, which holds only in-frame ones; the method was immunoSEQ multiplex PCR. The table records a few hundred thousand clones, around 89% of them present only once. Sequencing was done on a sample of peripheral blood. These receptors were obtained from a woman in her 50s with COVID-19, enrolled during active disease. The CDR3 runs from the conserved cysteine through the conserved F or W. A D gene is named only where the DNA matches it firmly. Some rows have no size entry. The others give once, few or many, or a class for an expanded clone.

TRBJ1-2	TRBV5-4	-	-	TGTGCCAGCAGCCGCGGACAGACGGAGAGTGGCTACACCTTC	CASSRGQTESGYTF
TRBJ1-2	TRBV7-9	-	-	TGTGCCAGCAGCCCAGACAGGTCCCATGGCTACACCTTC	CASSPDRSHGYTF
TRBJ2-4	TRBV5-5	-	-	TGTGCCAGCAGCTTGGGGCCAGATGCCGACAAAAACATTCAGTACTTC	CASSLGPDADKNIQYF
TRBJ1-6	TRBV30	-	-	TGTGCCTGGAGATTCCCCCAGGGAGGAGGCTCACCCCTCCACTTT	CAWRFPQGGGSPLHF
TRBJ2-7	TRBV15	-	TRBD2	TGTGCCACCAGCAGAGCGGCGGGGGGAGCCTACGAGCAGTACTTC	CATSRAAGGAYEQYF
TRBJ2-7	TRBV24-1	-	-	TGTGCCACCAGTGACCAGGGCGAAAGCTACGAGCAGTACTTC	CATSDQGESYEQYF
TRBJ2-7	TRBV29-1	-	-	TGCAGCGTTGGAAAGTCGGGCTACGAGCAGTACTTC	CSVGKSGYEQYF
TRBJ1-4	TRBV6-4	-	TRBD1	TGTGCCAGCCCCCGGGACAGTCGGGGAGAAAAACTGTTTTTT	CASPRDSRGEKLFF
TRBJ1-1	TRBV27	-	-	TGTGCCAGCAGTTCCAGGGGCCTGAACACTGAAGCTTTCTTT	CASSSRGLNTEAFF
TRBJ2-7	TRBV24-1	-	-	TGTGCCACCCAGCCAGGCCATACCTACGAGCAGTACTTC	CATQPGHTYEQYF
TRBJ1-2	TRBV12-3/TRBV12-4	-	-	TGTGCCAGCAGTCAGGCCAACTATGGCTACACCTTC	CASSQANYGYTF
TRBJ2-3	TRBV7-3	-	TRBD2	TGTGCCAGCGGTGGGACTAGCGGGTCTAGCACAGATACGCAGTATTTT	CASGGTSGSSTDTQYF
TRBJ1-3	TRBV2	-	TRBD1	TGTGCCAGCAGAACGGGACAGGGGTCTGGAAACACCATATATTTT	CASRTGQGSGNTIYF
TRBJ1-6	TRBV2	-	-	TGTGCCAGCAAGCCACCTGGGAGTAGTTCACCCCTCCACTTT	CASKPPGSSSPLHF
TRBJ1-5	TRBV5-6	few	-	TGTGCCAGCAGCTTCCAATCCCGAGGTAATCAGCCCCAGCATTTT	CASSFQSRGNQPQHF
TRBJ1-1	TRBV14	-	-	TGTGCCAGCAGCCAAGAACATGGACGGGAGACTGAAGCTTTCTTT	CASSQEHGRETEAFF
TRBJ1-4	TRBV5-6	-	-	TGTGCCAGCAGCTTGGGGAGGGGAGGAAAACTGTTTTTT	CASSLGRGGKLFF
TRBJ2-1	TRBV5-4	-	TRBD2	TGTGCCAGCAGCCAACAACTAGCGGGGGGGCTTGAGCAGTTCTTC	CASSQQLAGGLEQFF
TRBJ1-4	TRBV4-2	-	-	TGTGCCAGCAGCCACATTTCGGGACAAACAAATGAAAAACTGTTTTTT	CASSHISGQTNEKLFF
TRBJ2-6	TRBV7-8	-	TRBD1	TGTGCCAGCAGCCGGACAGGGAGAAGTTCTGGGGCCAACGTCCTGACTTTC	CASSRTGRSSGANVLTF
TRBJ1-6	TRBV9	-	TRBD1	TGTGCCAGCAGCTCGACGACAGGGAATAATTCACCCCTCCACTTT	CASSSTTGNNSPLHF
TRBJ1-6	TRBV2	-	TRBD1	TGTGCCAGCAGCCTGGACAGGGAGAGCTCCTATAATTCACCCCTCCACTTT	CASSLDRESSYNSPLHF
TRBJ2-1	TRBV27	few	TRBD2	TGTGCCAGCAGTGCCTACCCGGGACTAGCGGGGGAGCAGTTCTTC	CASSAYPGLAGEQFF
TRBJ1-1	TRBV12-3/TRBV12-4	-	-	TGTGCCAGCAGCAGCACAGTTGAAGCTTTCTTT	CASSSTVEAFF
TRBJ2-1	TRBV6-1	-	TRBD1	TGTGCCAGCAGTGAAGGGACAGGGAATGCCAATGAGCAGTTCTTC	CASSEGTGNANEQFF
TRBJ2-3	TRBV6-5	-	TRBD2	TGTGCCAGCAGTAGCACTAGCGGGGGGCAAGATACGCAGTATTTT	CASSSTSGGQDTQYF
TRBJ1-5	TRBV5-1	-	-	TGCGCCAGCAGCTTGGACAGCTATAGCAATCAGCCCCAGCATTTT	CASSLDSYSNQPQHF
TRBJ2-1	TRBV11-3	-	TRBD2	TGTGCCAGCAGCTTAGATTCGGGACTAGCGGGGGTCAACAATGAGCAGTTCTTC	CASSLDSGLAGVNNEQFF
TRBJ1-2	TRBV19	-	-	TGTGCCAGTAGTATGCCCAGCAGGGGCCCCGACTATGGCTACACCTTC	CASSMPSRGPDYGYTF
TRBJ2-5	TRBV6-1	-	-	TGTGCCAGCAGTGAAGGGGGCCCACAAGAGACCCAGTACTTC	CASSEGGPQETQYF
TRBJ2-7	TRBV19	-	TRBD1	TGTGCCAGTAGTCCCCGGGACAGTTTAGACGAGCAGTACTTC	CASSPRDSLDEQYF
TRBJ2-3	TRBV3-1/TRBV3-2	-	TRBD2	TGTGCCAGCAGCCAAGACCCTAGCGGGGCTTACACAGATACGCAGTATTTT	CASSQDPSGAYTDTQYF
TRBJ1-2	TRBV27	-	-	TGTGCCAGCAGTTTAAGAACTGACAGCATCTATGGCTACACCTTC	CASSLRTDSIYGYTF
TRBJ2-3	TRBV9	few	TRBD2	TGTGCCAGCAGCTTAGAGCGGGGGAGGACAGATACGCAGTATTTT	CASSLERGRTDTQYF
TRBJ2-3	TRBV6-1	-	-	TGTGCCAGCAGTGAAGGTCTAGCCGGCACAGATACGCAGTATTTT	CASSEGLAGTDTQYF
TRBJ2-7	TRBV19	-	TRBD1	TGTGCCAGTAGTATAGGGGGGACAGGGGTCTACGAGCAGTACTTC	CASSIGGTGVYEQYF
TRBJ2-7	TRBV6-2/TRBV6-3	few	-	TGTGCCAGCAGCCCCGAGGCGGGACTGATCTACGAGCAGTACTTC	CASSPEAGLIYEQYF
TRBJ1-1	TRBV5-6	-	TRBD1	TGTGCCAGCAGCTTGTTTCCCGACAGGGACGCTTTCTTT	CASSLFPDRDAFF
TRBJ2-3	TRBV28	-	-	TGTGCCAGCAGGTCACGGGACAAACCGGTTCGTACGCAGTATTTT	CASRSRDKPVRTQYF
TRBJ2-2	TRBV11-3	-	TRBD1	TGTGCCAGCAGCTTAATACAGGGGGCGGACACCGGGGAGCTGTTTTTT	CASSLIQGADTGELFF
TRBJ1-2	TRBV25-1	-	-	TGTGCCAGCAGCCCCCTGAGTTCAGGCCCGGCTCATGGCTACACCTTC	CASSPLSSGPAHGYTF
TRBJ1-1	TRBV19	-	-	TGTGCCAGTAGTAGCGACAGTTTCATGAACACTGAAGCTTTCTTT	CASSSDSFMNTEAFF
TRBJ1-2	TRBV6-5	-	-	TGTGTTGAGGGAGACTATGGCTACACCTTC	CVEGDYGYTF
TRBJ2-5	TRBV30	-	-	TGTGCCTGGACAGGGGAAGAGACCCAGTACTTC	CAWTGEETQYF
TRBJ1-6	TRBV10-1	-	-	TGCGCCACCCAGGTGGCAGTAAATTCACCCCTCCACTTT	CATQVAVNSPLHF
TRBJ1-1	TRBV3-1/TRBV3-2	-	-	TGTGCCAGCAGCCATGGCAACACTGAAGCTTTCTTT	CASSHGNTEAFF
TRBJ2-7	TRBV6-5	-	TRBD2	TGTGCCAGCAGTCTGGGACTAGCGGACTACGAGCAGTACTTC	CASSLGLADYEQYF
TRBJ1-1	TRBV4-1	-	TRBD1	TGCGCCAGCAGACAAGCAGGGGGCCGGGTCACTGAAGCTTTCTTT	CASRQAGGRVTEAFF
TRBJ2-7	TRBV6-5	-	TRBD1	TGTGCCAGCAGTTGGAGAGGAGGACAGGGCTACGAGCAGTACTTC	CASSWRGGQGYEQYF
TRBJ2-1	TRBV4-1	-	-	TGCGCCAGCAGCCAAGACTACCTTGAGGGTTACAATGAGCAGTTCTTC	CASSQDYLEGYNEQFF
TRBJ1-5	TRBV5-6	-	-	TGTGCCAGCAGCTTGAGTAGTCAGCCCCAGCATTTT	CASSLSSQPQHF
TRBJ2-2	TRBV6-1	-	-	TGTGCCAGCAGTGAAGCGCCGGCTAGATTCGCCGGGGAGCTGTTTTTT	CASSEAPARFAGELFF
TRBJ1-4	TRBV13	-	-	TGTGCCACCTCCCAGGCCCTCAATGAAAAACTGTTTTTT	CATSQALNEKLFF
TRBJ2-1	TRBV5-1	-	-	TGCGCCAGCAGCTTAGGCGGTCTATACAATGAGCAGTTCTTC	CASSLGGLYNEQFF
TRBJ2-3	TRBV5-6	-	TRBD2	TGTGCCAGCAGCAAGACTAGCGGGGGGGCAAGCACAGATACGCAGTATTTT	CASSKTSGGASTDTQYF